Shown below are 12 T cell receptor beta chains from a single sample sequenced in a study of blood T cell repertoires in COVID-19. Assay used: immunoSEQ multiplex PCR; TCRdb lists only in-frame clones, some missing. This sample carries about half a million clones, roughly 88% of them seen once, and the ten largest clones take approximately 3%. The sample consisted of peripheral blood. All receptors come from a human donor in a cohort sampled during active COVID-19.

CDR3 region: CASSELRAGGTDTQYF. The DNA for the CDR3 is TGCGCCAGCAGTGAGCTGAGGGCGGGGGGCACAGATACGCAGTATTTT. The chain uses TRBV10-1 and TRBJ2-3; 7 bases fit TRBD2. The trim removed 2 bases at V and 1 base at J, leaving 6 bases unmatched. CDR1 and CDR2 from the germline V gene are WNHNN and SYGVQD (reference sequence). There are 16 residues in the CDR3.

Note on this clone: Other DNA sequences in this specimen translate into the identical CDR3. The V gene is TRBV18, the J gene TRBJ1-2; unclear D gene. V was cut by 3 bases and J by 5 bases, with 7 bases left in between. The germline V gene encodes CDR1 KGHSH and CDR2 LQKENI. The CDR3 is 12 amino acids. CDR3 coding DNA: TGTGCCAGCTCACCCTCGGGTTATGGCTACACCTTC. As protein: CASSPSGYGYTF.

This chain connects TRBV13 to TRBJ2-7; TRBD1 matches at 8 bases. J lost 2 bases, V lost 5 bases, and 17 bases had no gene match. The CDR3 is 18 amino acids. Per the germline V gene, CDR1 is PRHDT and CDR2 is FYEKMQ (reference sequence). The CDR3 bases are TGTGCCAGCAGCCCCCGACAGGGGAGTCCCCTCCCCACCTACGAGCAGTACTTC. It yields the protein CASSPRQGSPLPTYEQYF.

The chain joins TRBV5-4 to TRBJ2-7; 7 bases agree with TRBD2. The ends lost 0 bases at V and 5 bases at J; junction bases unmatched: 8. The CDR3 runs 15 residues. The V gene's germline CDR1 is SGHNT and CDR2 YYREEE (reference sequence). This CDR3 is CASSLESSGTHEQYF. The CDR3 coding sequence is TGTGCCAGCAGCTTGGAGTCCAGCGGGACCCACGAGCAGTACTTC.

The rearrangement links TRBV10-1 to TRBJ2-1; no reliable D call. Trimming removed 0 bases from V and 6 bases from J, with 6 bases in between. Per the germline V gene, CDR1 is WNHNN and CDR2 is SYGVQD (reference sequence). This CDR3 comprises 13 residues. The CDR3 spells CASSESPSNEQFF. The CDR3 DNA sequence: TGCGCCAGCAGTGAGTCCCCATCCAATGAGCAGTTCTTC.

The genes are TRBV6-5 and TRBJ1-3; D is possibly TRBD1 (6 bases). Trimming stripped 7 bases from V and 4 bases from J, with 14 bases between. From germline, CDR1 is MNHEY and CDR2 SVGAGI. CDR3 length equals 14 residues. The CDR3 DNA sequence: TGTGCCAGCATCCATGACAGGACGGGAAACACCATATATTTT. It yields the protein CASIHDRTGNTIYF.

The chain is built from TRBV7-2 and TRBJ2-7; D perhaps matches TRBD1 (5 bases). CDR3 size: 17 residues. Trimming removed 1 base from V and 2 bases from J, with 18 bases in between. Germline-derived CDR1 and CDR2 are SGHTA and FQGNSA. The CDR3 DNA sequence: TGTGCCAGCAGCTTAGGTTTAGACAGCGTTCTAGCCTACGAGCAGTACTTC. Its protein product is CASSLGLDSVLAYEQYF.

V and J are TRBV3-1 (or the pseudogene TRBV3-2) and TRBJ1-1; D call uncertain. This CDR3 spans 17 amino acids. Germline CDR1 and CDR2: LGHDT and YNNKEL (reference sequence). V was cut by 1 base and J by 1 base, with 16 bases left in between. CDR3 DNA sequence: TGTGCCAGCAGCCAAGCCTTTAACTCAAGGAGGAACACTGAAGCTTTCTTT. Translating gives CASSQAFNSRRNTEAFF.

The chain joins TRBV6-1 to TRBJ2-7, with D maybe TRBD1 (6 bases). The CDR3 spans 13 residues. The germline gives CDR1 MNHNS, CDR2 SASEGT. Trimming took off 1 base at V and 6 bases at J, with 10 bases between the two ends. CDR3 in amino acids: CASSEDRDREQYF. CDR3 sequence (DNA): TGTGCCAGCAGTGAAGACAGGGATCGCGAGCAGTACTTC.

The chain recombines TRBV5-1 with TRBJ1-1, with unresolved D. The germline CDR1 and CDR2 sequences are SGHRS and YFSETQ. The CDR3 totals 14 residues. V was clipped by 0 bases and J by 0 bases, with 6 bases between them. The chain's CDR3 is CASSLGPLNTEAFF. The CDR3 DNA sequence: TGCGCCAGCAGCTTGGGTCCATTGAACACTGAAGCTTTCTTT.

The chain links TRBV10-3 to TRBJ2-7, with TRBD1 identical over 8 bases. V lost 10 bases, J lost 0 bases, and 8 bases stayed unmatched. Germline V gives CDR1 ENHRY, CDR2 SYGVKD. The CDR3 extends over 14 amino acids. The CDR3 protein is CATTVDRDSYEQYF. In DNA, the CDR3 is TGTGCCACCACCGTGGACAGGGACTCCTACGAGCAGTACTTC.

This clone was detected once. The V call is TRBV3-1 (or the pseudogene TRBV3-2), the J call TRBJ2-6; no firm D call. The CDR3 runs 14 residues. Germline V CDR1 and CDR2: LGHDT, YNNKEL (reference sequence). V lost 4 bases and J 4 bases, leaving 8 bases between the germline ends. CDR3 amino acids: CASSPVPGANVLTF. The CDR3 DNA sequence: TGTGCCAGCAGCCCCGTCCCCGGGGCCAACGTCCTGACTTTC.